Listed below are T cell receptor beta chains from one sample, sequenced in a study of molecular identifiers for immune sequencing clone quantification. MiXCR was run by TCRdb on the PCR reads, yielding one entry per CDR3 protein. The sample gives over 60,000 distinct CDR3 sequences, under 20% of which show up once; 1.4% is in the top ten. Sequenced sample: naive CD8+ T cells from blood, with Jurkat cell RNA spiked in. The receptor source for this set is a human donor in good health. Some libraries in this study had Jurkat cell RNA spiked in. The CDR3 runs from the conserved cysteine through the conserved F or W. A D gene is named only where the DNA matches it firmly. Expanded clones get a size class; other rows say once, few or many, or leave the size out.

many	TRBV10-3	TRBJ2-1	NA	CAAGVNEQFF	TGTGCCGCCGGGGTAAATGAGCAGTTCTTC
many	TRBV5-1	TRBJ2-5	NA	CASRGDASWETQYF	TGCGCCAGCAGAGGGGACGCTAGCTGGGAGACCCAGTACTTC
NA	TRBV9	TRBJ2-1	TRBD1	CASSIGGTGTVGQFF	TGTGCCAGCAGCATAGGTGGGACAGGGACGGTCGGGCAGTTCTTC
many	TRBV6-1	TRBJ2-1	NA	CASSEAARKQFF	TGTGCCAGCAGTGAAGCGGCGAGAAAGCAGTTCTTC
many	TRBV29-1	TRBJ2-7	NA	CSVEGAGLPYEQYF	TGCAGCGTTGAAGGGGCGGGCCTGCCCTACGAGCAGTACTTC
NA	TRBV5-3	TRBJ2-2	TRBD1	CASSLKAQGAGELFF	TGTGCCAGCAGCTTGAAGGCTCAGGGGGCCGGGGAGCTGTTTTTT
many	TRBV6-5	TRBJ1-5	NA	CASSYDRFYSNQPQHF	TGTGCCAGCAGTTACGACAGGTTTTATAGCAATCAGCCCCAGCATTTT
many	TRBV28	TRBJ1-5	TRBD1	CASSLTKDREYGQPQHF	TGTGCCAGCAGTTTGACTAAGGACAGGGAGTATGGACAGCCCCAGCATTTT
many	TRBV5-1	TRBJ2-7	NA	CASSLSSLVDRSYEQYF	TGCGCCAGCAGCTTGAGTTCTTTAGTAGATCGCTCGTACGAGCAGTACTTC
many	TRBV13	TRBJ2-7	NA	CASSYPGHSYEQYF	TGTGCCAGCAGCTACCCGGGACATTCCTACGAGCAGTACTTC
NA	TRBV6-2/TRBV6-3	TRBJ2-7	TRBD2	CASSYPKTSGGSYEQYF	TGTGCCAGCAGTTACCCAAAGACTAGCGGGGGCTCCTACGAGCAGTACTTC
many	TRBV12-5	TRBJ2-7	NA	CASGLEGSGAEQYF	TGTGCTAGTGGTTTGGAGGGGTCTGGTGCCGAGCAGTACTTC
many	TRBV27	TRBJ2-3	TRBD2	CASSPTTSGRTDTQYF	TGTGCCAGCAGTCCCACGACTAGCGGTCGCACAGATACGCAGTATTTT
many	TRBV5-1	TRBJ2-1	NA	CASSLASVYNEQFF	TGCGCCAGCAGCTTGGCGTCGGTCTACAATGAGCAGTTCTTC
NA	TRBV27	TRBJ2-1	TRBD1	CASSFAGTGGREQFF	TGTGCCAGCAGTTTCGCGGGGACAGGGGGGCGTGAGCAGTTCTTC
many	TRBV20-1	TRBJ2-2	NA	CSARDLLANTGELFF	TGCAGTGCTAGAGATCTACTAGCGAACACCGGGGAGCTGTTTTTT
many	TRBV7-8	TRBJ2-1	NA	CASSLGVTSSLGSSSYNEQFF	TGTGCCAGCAGCTTAGGGGTGACTAGTAGTCTTGGGTCAAGCTCCTACAATGAGCAGTTCTTC
many	TRBV24-1	TRBJ2-3	NA	CATTSGGGTDTQYF	TGTGCCACCACGTCCGGAGGGGGCACAGATACGCAGTATTTT
once	TRBV29-1	TRBJ2-5	TRBD1	CSVQGGDRGAWETQYF	TGCAGCGTCCAAGGAGGGGACAGGGGCGCCTGGGAGACCCAGTACTTC
NA	TRBV12-3/TRBV12-4	TRBJ2-2	TRBD1	CATTTGDTGELFF	TGTGCCACCACCACAGGGGACACCGGGGAGCTGTTTTTT
NA	TRBV23-1	TRBJ2-5	TRBD1	CASRQSGSAGGKETRYF	TGCGCCAGCAGACAATCGGGGAGCGCAGGGGGCAAAGAGACCCGGTACTTC
few	TRBV27	TRBJ2-3	NA	CASSLGIDFTDTQYF	TGTGCCAGCTCCTTAGGCATAGACTTCACAGATACGCAGTATTTT
medium-sized	TRBV7-2	TRBJ1-5	NA	CASSPILLTEGRPQHF	TGTGCCAGCAGCCCGATATTGCTGACCGAAGGACGTCCCCAGCATTTT
many	TRBV30	TRBJ2-7	NA	CAWSGAGLSYEQYF	TGTGCCTGGAGCGGGGCAGGGCTCTCCTACGAGCAGTACTTC
many	TRBV20-1	TRBJ2-7	NA	CSARDLFRNSYEQYF	TGCAGTGCTAGAGATCTCTTTAGGAATTCCTACGAGCAGTACTTC
few	TRBV4-1	TRBJ2-1	TRBD2	CASSLRTSLGNEQFF	TGCGCCAGCAGCTTACGGACTAGTTTAGGCAATGAGCAGTTCTTC
many	TRBV20-1	TRBJ2-7	NA	CSAVGNGRDEQYF	TGCAGTGCTGTGGGAAATGGGCGGGACGAGCAGTACTTC
many	TRBV19	TRBJ2-6	NA	CASSIQGGGYTSGANVLTF	TGTGCCAGTAGTATTCAGGGGGGGGGTTATACTTCTGGGGCCAACGTCCTGACTTTC
NA	TRBV7-9	TRBJ2-1	TRBD1	CASRTGVDEQFF	TGTGCCAGCAGGACAGGGGTCGATGAGCAGTTCTTC
many	TRBV21-1	TRBJ1-1	NA	CASSRADGVVPDIPEAFF	TGTGCCAGCAGCAGAGCAGACGGAGTAGTCCCTGATATCCCTGAAGCTTTCTTT
many	TRBV27	TRBJ2-7	NA	CASSLGRVHEQYF	TGTGCCAGCAGTTTGGGCAGGGTCCACGAGCAGTACTTC
many	TRBV6-1	TRBJ1-6	NA	CASSEMNLYNSPLHF	TGTGCCAGCAGTGAGATGAATCTCTATAATTCACCCCTCCACTTT
many	TRBV13	TRBJ1-2	NA	CASSFGTTNYGYTF	TGTGCCAGCAGCTTTGGGACTACTAACTATGGCTACACCTTC
many	TRBV10-3	TRBJ2-3	TRBD1	CAISEHDRGTSTDTQYF	TGTGCCATCAGTGAACATGACAGGGGAACTAGCACAGATACGCAGTATTTT
many	TRBV7-9	TRBJ2-7	NA	CASSPKVGSLYEQYF	TGTGCCAGCAGCCCGAAGGTTGGCAGCCTCTACGAGCAGTACTTC
many	TRBV7-2	TRBJ2-7	NA	CASSLGGGDEQYF	TGTGCCAGCAGCTTGGGAGGGGGGGACGAGCAGTACTTC
many	TRBV27	TRBJ2-7	NA	CASRTRWGERVYEQYF	TGTGCCAGCAGAACACGGTGGGGGGAGAGAGTGTACGAGCAGTACTTC
many	TRBV20-1	TRBJ2-3	TRBD1	CSARDVDREDLGTQYF	TGCAGTGCTAGAGATGTGGACAGGGAGGACCTTGGGACGCAGTATTTT
many	TRBV7-6	TRBJ2-7	NA	CASSLETTNYEQYF	TGTGCCAGCAGCTTAGAGACGACCAACTACGAGCAGTACTTC
NA	TRBV11-2	TRBJ2-1	TRBD1	CASSSTGGPHNEQFF	TGTGCCAGCAGCTCCACAGGGGGACCCCACAATGAGCAGTTCTTC
many	TRBV7-6	TRBJ2-7	NA	CASSLRGGYEQYF	TGTGCCAGCAGCTTGAGGGGCGGGTACGAGCAGTACTTC
many	TRBV24-1	TRBJ1-1	NA	CATTGGQYTEAFF	TGTGCCACGACGGGGGGCCAGTACACTGAAGCTTTCTTT
many	TRBV6-1	TRBJ2-7	TRBD1	CASNSARGSYEQYF	TGTGCCAGCAATTCGGCCAGGGGGTCCTACGAGCAGTACTTC
many	TRBV9	TRBJ2-1	NA	CASSVGGRPDNEQFF	TGTGCCAGCAGCGTAGGGGGACGACCAGACAATGAGCAGTTCTTC
NA	TRBV30	TRBJ2-3	TRBD1	CAWSARTGAPDTQYF	TGTGCCTGGAGTGCCCGGACAGGGGCCCCAGATACGCAGTATTTT
many	TRBV27	TRBJ2-7	TRBD2	CASSLSGVAGSYEQYF	TGTGCCAGCAGTCTTAGCGGGGTAGCGGGATCCTACGAGCAGTACTTC
few	TRBV13	TRBJ2-7	NA	CASSDRQANSYEQYF	TGTGCCAGCAGCGATCGACAGGCGAACTCCTACGAGCAGTACTTC
many	TRBV7-2	TRBJ2-3	TRBD2	CASSRTSGSLDTQYF	TGTGCCAGCAGCCGCACTAGCGGGAGTCTCGATACGCAGTATTTT
many	TRBV29-1	TRBJ1-2	NA	CSVEDQLGVLTF	TGCAGCGTTGAAGATCAACTTGGGGTACTCACCTTC
NA	TRBV29-1	TRBJ2-7	NA	CSVEQADTYEQYF	TGCAGCGTTGAACAGGCAGATACCTACGAGCAGTACTTC
many	TRBV13	TRBJ2-1	NA	CASSPRDGNEQFF	TGTGCCAGCAGCCCACGGGACGGGAATGAGCAGTTCTTC
few	TRBV6-2/TRBV6-3	TRBJ2-7	TRBD2	CASSRLAVTYEQYF	TGTGCCAGCAGTAGACTAGCGGTTACCTACGAGCAGTACTTC
NA	TRBV7-9	TRBJ1-4	NA	CASWDGSREKLFF	TGTGCCAGCTGGGACGGGAGTCGGGAAAAACTGTTTTTT